This entry features one TCR beta chain sequence. Trimming shortened V by 2 bases and J by 6 bases, and 14 bases separated the two germline ends. Germline values: CDR1 SGHDT, CDR2 YYEEEE. This CDR3 contains 14 residues. Sequencing used immunoSEQ multiplex PCR; TCRdb keeps in-frame clones, though not all of them. The sample carries roughly 150,000 clones, about 85% recorded once. This entry is derived from a study of blood T cell repertoires in COVID-19. Study-wide context: The United States, Italy and Spain supplied acute and convalescent COVID-19 samples.

Each participant's cohort was designated according to participant-reported clinical history. The clonotype comes from a woman between 40 and 55 years old with acute COVID-19. The V and J genes are TRBV5-6 and TRBJ1-1; D not certain. Material: PBMCs or T cells enriched from blood (not recorded which). In nucleotides, the CDR3 is TGTGCCAGCAGCTTAGCTCCCCACGCTGCTGAAGCTTTCTTT. As protein: CASSLAPHAAEAFF.